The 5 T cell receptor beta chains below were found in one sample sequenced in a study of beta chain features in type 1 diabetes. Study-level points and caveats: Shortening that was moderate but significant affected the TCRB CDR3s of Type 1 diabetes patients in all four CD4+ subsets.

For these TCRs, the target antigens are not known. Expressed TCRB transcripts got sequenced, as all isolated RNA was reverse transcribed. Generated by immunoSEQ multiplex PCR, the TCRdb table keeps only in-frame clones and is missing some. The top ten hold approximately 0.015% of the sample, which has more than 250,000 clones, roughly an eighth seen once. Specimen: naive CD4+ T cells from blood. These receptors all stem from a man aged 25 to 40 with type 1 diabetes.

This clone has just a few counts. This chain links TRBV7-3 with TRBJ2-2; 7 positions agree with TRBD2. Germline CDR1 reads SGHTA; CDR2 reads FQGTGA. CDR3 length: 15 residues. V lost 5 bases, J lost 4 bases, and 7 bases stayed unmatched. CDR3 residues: CASSPGGGFTGELFF. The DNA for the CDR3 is TGTGCCAGCAGCCCTGGGGGAGGGTTCACCGGGGAGCTGTTTTTT.

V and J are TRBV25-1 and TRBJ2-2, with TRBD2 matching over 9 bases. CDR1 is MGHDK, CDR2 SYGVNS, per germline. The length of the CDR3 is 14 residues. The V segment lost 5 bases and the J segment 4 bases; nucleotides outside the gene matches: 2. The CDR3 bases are TGTGCCAGCAGTAATAGCGGGAGCACCGGGGAGCTGTTTTTT. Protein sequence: CASSNSGSTGELFF.

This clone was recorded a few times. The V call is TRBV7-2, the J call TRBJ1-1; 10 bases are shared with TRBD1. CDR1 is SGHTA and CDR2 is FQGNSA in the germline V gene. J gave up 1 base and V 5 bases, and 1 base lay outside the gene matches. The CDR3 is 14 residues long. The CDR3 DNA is TGTGCCAGCAGCCGGGACAGGGGGAACACTGAAGCTTTCTTT. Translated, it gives CASSRDRGNTEAFF.

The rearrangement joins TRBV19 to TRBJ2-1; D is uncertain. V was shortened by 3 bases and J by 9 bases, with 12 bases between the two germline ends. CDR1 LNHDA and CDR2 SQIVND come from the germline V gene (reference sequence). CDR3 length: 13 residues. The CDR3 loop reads CASSIPPVREQFF. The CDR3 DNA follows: TGTGCCAGTAGTATCCCCCCCGTCCGTGAGCAGTTCTTC.

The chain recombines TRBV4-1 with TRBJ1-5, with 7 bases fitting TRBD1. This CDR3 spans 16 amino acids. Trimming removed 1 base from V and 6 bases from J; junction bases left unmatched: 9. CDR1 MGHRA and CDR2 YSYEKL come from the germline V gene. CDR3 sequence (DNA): TGCGCCAGCAGCCAAGTATGGCAGGGGGGAAGTCAGCCCCAGCATTTT. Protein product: CASSQVWQGGSQPQHF.